The 20 T cell receptor beta chains presented below share a single source sample, sequenced in a study of identical twins. TCRdb processed the 5' RACE reads anew with MiXCR; each CDR3 protein has one entry. The sample has more than 600,000 distinct CDR3 sequences, over 15% seen once; the top ten hold roughly 13%. These sequences were also reported in another study, on T cells expressing NK-cell markers.

The sequencing sample was made of PBMCs. Receptor source: a woman aged 18-29 years in good health.

In this sample, this clonotype turned up a few times. This chain links TRBV5-6 with TRBJ2-5, with unresolved D. Germline V gives CDR1 SGHDT, CDR2 YYEEEE. V was trimmed by 3 bases and J by 5 bases, leaving 11 bases between them. This CDR3 comprises 13 residues. The CDR3 DNA follows: TGTGCCAGCAGCTCCCCCTCTTATGAGACCCAGTACTTC. Translation gives CASSSPSYETQYF.

This clonotype was detected ten times or more. The chain is built from TRBV9 and TRBJ2-2; TRBD1 matches 7 bases. This CDR3 spans 15 amino acids. V was pared by 1 base and J by 4 bases, with 4 bases of the junction left unmatched. Germline V gene data show CDR1 as SGDLS and CDR2 as YYNGEE. The CDR3 region is CASSVKGTATGELFF. The CDR3 bases are TGTGCCAGCAGCGTAAAAGGGACAGCCACCGGGGAGCTGTTTTTT. The full variable domain, its missing parts supplied by reference TRBV9 and TRBJ2-2, is DSGVTQTPKHLITATGQRVTLRCSPRSGDLSVYWYQQSLDQGLQFLIQYYNGEERAKGNILERFSAQQFPDLHSELNLSSLELGDSALYFCASSVKGTATGELFFGEGSRLTVL.

V and J are TRBV15 and TRBJ2-1; tentatively, D is TRBD1 or TRBD2 (5 bases each). Germline CDR1 reads LNHNV; CDR2 reads YYDKDF (reference sequence). V lost 3 bases and J 10 bases, leaving 19 bases between the germline ends. The CDR3 spans 15 residues. The CDR3 region is CATSRRGGTAVEQFF. CDR3 sequence (DNA): TGTGCCACCAGCAGGAGGGGTGGTACCGCGGTGGAGCAGTTCTTC.

The V and J genes are TRBV29-1 and TRBJ2-7, with 11 nucleotides matching TRBD2. V shed 3 bases and J 2 bases; nucleotides not matched to a gene: 0. This CDR3 contains 13 residues. Germline loops: CDR1 SQVTM, CDR2 ANQGSEA. CDR3 DNA: TGCAGCGTTGAGACTAGCGGGACCTACGAGCAGTACTTC. Translation gives CSVETSGTYEQYF.

The rearrangement joins TRBV5-1 to TRBJ2-1; TRBD2 is a possible D gene (5 bases). CDR1 SGHRS and CDR2 YFSETQ come from the germline V gene. Trimming stripped 0 bases from V and 6 bases from J, with 10 bases between. The CDR3 totals 14 residues. CDR3 sequence reads: CASSLGGEGNEQFF. CDR3 coding DNA: TGCGCCAGCAGCTTGGGGGGAGAAGGCAATGAGCAGTTCTTC.

This clonotype was picked up a small number of times. V usage is TRBV20-1 and J usage is TRBJ2-1; a possible D gene is TRBD2 (6 bases). Germline assignment: CDR1 DFQATT and CDR2 SNEGSKA (reference sequence). V was clipped by 4 bases and J by 4 bases, with 17 bases between them. CDR3 length equals 15 residues. The CDR3 sequence: CSATDLQRAYNEQFF. The CDR3 bases are TGCAGTGCTACCGACCTACAGCGGGCGTACAATGAGCAGTTCTTC.

This clonotype has more than one count but fewer than ten. V gene TRBV25-1 combines with J gene TRBJ2-1; TRBD2 matches 7 bases. The CDR3 runs 14 residues. Germline lookup yields CDR1 MGHDK and CDR2 SYGVNS. With V trimmed by 7 bases and J by 7 bases, 10 bases remained unmatched. The CDR3 nucleotides are TGTGCCAGCACCGACCCCGGGAGGTTTAATGAGCAGTTCTTC. Its protein is CASTDPGRFNEQFF.

This clonotype has only a few counts. The V call is TRBV21-1, the J call TRBJ2-6. TRBV21-1 is tagged as a pseudogene. The CDR3 has 14 amino acids. This CDR3 is CASRGESGANVLTF. CDR3 DNA sequence: TGTGCCAGCAGGGGAGAGTCTGGGGCCAACGTCCTGACTTTC.

The chain carries TRBV21-1 and TRBJ2-1. TRBV21-1 is labeled a pseudogene. There are 18 residues in the CDR3. The CDR3 DNA reads TGTGCCAGCAGCAAATCTCCTCTGGGCTACTTCCCCTACAATGAGCAGTTCTTC. Protein product: CASSKSPLGYFPYNEQFF.

This clonotype showed up many times. The chain carries TRBV12-3 or TRBV12-4 and TRBJ1-2, with D possibly matching TRBD1 (5 bases). The CDR3 loop spans 14 amino acids. Trimming left V 4 bases short and J 8 bases short, with 17 bases between. The CDR3 DNA reads TGTGCCAGCAGTTCCGGGACCTTGACTTACGGCTACACCTTC. This sequence encodes CASSSGTLTYGYTF.

The chain employs TRBV5-1 and TRBJ1-2, with D perhaps TRBD1 (6 bases). The CDR3 has 15 amino acids. V gave up 3 bases and J gave up 0 bases, with 12 bases separating them. CDR1 SGHRS and CDR2 YFSETQ come from the germline V gene. The CDR3 region has the DNA TGCGCCAGCAGCTCTTACAGGGAAACTAACTATGGCTACACCTTC. It codes for CASSSYRETNYGYTF.

The genes are TRBV7-6 and TRBJ1-1; maybe TRBD1 (5 bases). This CDR3 comprises 14 residues. V was clipped by 4 bases and J by 7 bases, with 16 bases between them. CDR1 and CDR2 (germline): SGHVS, FNYEAQ. CDR3 sequence reads: CASSSLGGSDEAFF. The CDR3 bases are TGTGCCAGCAGCTCCCTCGGGGGGAGTGATGAAGCTTTCTTT.

The V call is TRBV14, the J call TRBJ2-1, with no clear D. CDR3 length: 15 residues. The germline gives CDR1 SGHDN, CDR2 FVKESK. V dropped 2 bases and J dropped 3 bases, with 11 bases sitting between them. CDR3 sequence: CASSQLGGDYNEQFF. CDR3 nucleotides: TGTGCCAGCAGCCAATTAGGCGGCGACTACAATGAGCAGTTCTTC.

This clonotype has a count of ten or more. The rearrangement joins TRBV9 to TRBJ2-1; 9 bases line up with TRBD2. The CDR3 runs to 15 residues. Germline assignment: CDR1 SGDLS and CDR2 YYNGEE. J gave up 0 bases and V 2 bases, and 0 bases lay outside the gene matches. The CDR3 sequence is CASSVSGSSYNEQFF. CDR3 DNA sequence: TGTGCCAGCAGCGTTAGCGGGAGCTCCTACAATGAGCAGTTCTTC.

The chain joins TRBV7-9 to TRBJ2-1, with 9 bases lining up with TRBD2. Germline values: CDR1 SEHNR, CDR2 FQNEAQ (reference sequence). The J segment lost 8 bases and the V segment lost 2 bases, leaving 10 bases of the junction unmatched. The CDR3 runs to 16 residues. The DNA for the CDR3 is TGTGCCAGCAGCTTATTAATAGCGGGAGATACGTATGAGCAGTTCTTC. Translated: CASSLLIAGDTYEQFF.

This clonotype appeared a few times. One junction end does not reproduce the germline sequence, and a read error may be involved. V and J are TRBV6-2 or TRBV6-3 and TRBJ2-1; either TRBD1 or TRBD2 may supply D (5 bases each). Germline lookup yields CDR1 MNHEY and CDR2 SVGEGT. The CDR3 sequence is 17 residues long. The CDR3 nucleotides read TGTGCCAGCAGTCACTCACCTTCCGGGACCCGGGGCAATGAGCAGTTCTTC. It codes for CASSHSPSGTRGNEQFF.

Only a few counts were recorded for this clonotype. The rearrangement links TRBV20-1 to TRBJ2-3; D gene unclear. The CDR3 runs 12 residues. Looked up from germline, CDR1 is DFQATT and CDR2 is SNEGSKA (reference sequence). Trimming removed 7 bases from V and 12 bases from J, with 20 bases in between. The CDR3, as DNA: TGCAGTGGATACGTCCGAGGAACCAATCAGTATTTT. Amino acid sequence: CSGYVRGTNQYF.

This clonotype has more than one count but fewer than ten. This chain joins TRBV10-3 and TRBJ2-3; TRBD2 is a possible D gene (5 bases). The CDR3 loop spans 13 amino acids. Trimming took 7 bases from V and 4 from J, leaving 12 bases between them. CDR1 is ENHRY, CDR2 SYGVKD, per germline. DNA of the CDR3: TGTGCCATCACCCCCGGGGTCGCAGATACGCAGTATTTT. Amino acid sequence: CAITPGVADTQYF.

The V gene is TRBV12-3 or TRBV12-4, the J gene TRBJ2-7, with D maybe TRBD2 (6 bases). V shed 9 bases and J shed 12 bases, with 18 bases lying between them. The CDR3 runs to 11 residues. The CDR3 region has the DNA TGTGCCAGTGGGTCCCGGGACTTGCTGTACTTC. Translated: CASGSRDLLYF.

This clonotype was picked up a small number of times. This chain uses TRBV12-3 or TRBV12-4 with TRBJ2-3; possible D gene TRBD2, 6 bases. The length of the CDR3 is 15 residues. Trimming took off 7 bases at V and 2 bases at J, with 16 bases between the two ends. The CDR3 region has the DNA TGTGCCAGCACCCCGGACGGGGGTGACACAGATACGCAGTATTTT. Protein sequence: CASTPDGGDTDTQYF.